This TCR beta chain was retrieved from a study of cytomegalovirus exposure and HLA in healthy donors. This CDR3 has 13 residues. The ends were cut back, 6 bases at V and 6 bases at J, with 12 bases in the middle. Germline V lookup: CDR1 MRHNA, CDR2 SNTAGT. Study outcomes and limitations: It was in a later analysis that TCR association rates were seen to vary by HLA locus, highest for DRB1 and lowest for HLA-C.

The PCR had 60 Vbeta and 13 Jbeta primers. Generated by immunoSEQ multiplex PCR, the TCRdb table keeps only in-frame clones and is missing some. The data hold more than 150,000 clones, with about 75% observed a single time. As for this clone: What it binds is unknown.

The V gene is TRBV6-4, the J gene TRBJ2-1, with D perhaps matching TRBD2 (5 bases). Source material: PBMCs. The origin of this receptor is a woman between 35 and 50 years old in good health and CMV-seropositive. The CDR3: CASRLDAGNEQFF. CDR3 DNA sequence: TGTGCCAGCAGACTAGATGCAGGCAATGAGCAGTTCTTC.